This T cell receptor (beta chain) was documented in a study of regulatory T cells in long-lasting Graves disease. Study context: Graves' cases, newly diagnosed, had used antithyroid drugs under 3 months.

Indicated time point: newly diagnosed GD, antithyroid drugs for less than 3 months. Extracted RNA from PBMCs served as the source of the TCR library. This clonotype occurred many times. Its antigen is not identified. Arm-PCR of CDR3 regions with iRepertoire HTBI primers generated TCR beta libraries. TCRdb re-analysed the multiplex PCR reads in MiXCR, keeping a single row per CDR3 protein. The data contain under 500,000 distinct CDR3 sequences, about 15% of them seen just once; the ten biggest clones take up over 8.5%. CDR1 and CDR2 (germline): DFQATT, SNEGSKA (reference sequence). This CDR3 spans 18 amino acids. The ends were cut back, 1 base at V and 2 bases at J, with 21 bases in the middle. Study conclusions and caveats: Persistent disease preferred TRBV28, TRBJ1-2 and TRBJ2-5; new disease, TRBV20-1 and TRBJ2-1.

This same sample was also taken into another study, of T cells in Graves' hyperthyroidism and ophthalmopathy. Per that paper: Patients showing uncontrolled infection, other autoimmune disease, pregnancy or lactation were ineligible. Separation of ophthalmopathy from stable hyperthyroidism was achieved by a 13 V-J model.

The chain employs TRBV20-1 and TRBJ1-5; D gene uncertain. Sequencing used peripheral blood mononuclear cells (PBMCs), obtained at new diagnosis, from a patient treated with antithyroid drugs. The TCR was taken from a woman aged 30 to 39 with Graves disease. CDR3 residues: CSARVLGFERWGNQPQHF. The DNA of the CDR3 is TGCAGTGCTAGAGTCCTGGGCTTTGAAAGATGGGGCAATCAGCCCCAGCATTTT.